This T cell receptor (beta chain) was sequenced in a study of shared clonotypes between healthy human individuals. Study background: Three plates were used per donor for CD4 naive, three for CD4 memory, two for CD8 naive and one for CD8 memory. Study-wide results and caveats: Collection of samples was limited to blood; tissue repertoires likely differ.

This clone appeared once. The antigen is not known. The sample carries other DNA sequences with the same CDR3. The table came from immunoSEQ multiplex PCR; TCRdb's copy has only in-frame clones and leaves some out. The data show roughly 700,000 clones, less than 95% seen once. The donors were all Caucasian adults (living in Nashville, Tennessee). Sample: memory CD8+ T cells from PBMCs. Subset specified: CD45RO+ cells pooled with CCR7-negative TemRA cells. This receptor was obtained from a man between 18 and 35 years old in good health. Some clones in this sample may be carry-over from other donors' samples.

The CDR3 is CASSQVGGTGELFF. The DNA of the CDR3 is TGCGCCAGCAGCCAAGTTGGGGGTACCGGGGAGCTGTTTTTT. This chain joins TRBV4-3 and TRBJ2-2; D is perhaps TRBD1 or TRBD2 (5 bases each). The germline V gene has CDR1 LGHNA and CDR2 YSLEER. Trimming removed 1 base at V and 5 bases at J, with 8 bases between. The CDR3 runs 14 residues.